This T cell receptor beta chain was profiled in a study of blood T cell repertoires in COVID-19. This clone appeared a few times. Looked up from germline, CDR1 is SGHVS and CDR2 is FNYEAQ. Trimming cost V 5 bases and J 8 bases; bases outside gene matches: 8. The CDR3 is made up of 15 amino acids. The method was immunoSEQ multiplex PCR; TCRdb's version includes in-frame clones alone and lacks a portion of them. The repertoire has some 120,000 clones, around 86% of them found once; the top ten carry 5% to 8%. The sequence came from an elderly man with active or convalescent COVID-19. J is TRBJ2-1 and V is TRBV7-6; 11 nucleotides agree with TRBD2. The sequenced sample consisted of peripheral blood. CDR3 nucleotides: TGTGCCAGCAGCCTACTAGCGGGGGACGACGATGAGCAGTTCTTC. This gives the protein CASSLLAGDDDEQFF. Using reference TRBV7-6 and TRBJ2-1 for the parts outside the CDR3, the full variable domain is GAGVSQSPRYKVTKRGQDVALRCDPISGHVSLYWYRQALGQGPEFLTYFNYEAQQDKSGLPNDRFSAERPEGSISTLTIQRTEQRDSAMYRCASSLLAGDDDEQFFGPGTRLTVL.